These T cell receptor beta chains were read from a single sample in a study of control samples from healthy donors and cancer patients. Some clones are missing from TCRdb's copy, which holds only in-frame ones; the method was immunoSEQ multiplex PCR. The sample holds more than 150,000 clones, just under 95% seen once. Sequencing used blood. The receptor source for this set is a man aged 18 to 35 in good health. Each CDR3 is given with its conserved first and last residue. The D gene is left open where the match is weak. Size tells how often a clone was seen (once, few, many) or the class of an expanded clone, and some rows leave it out.

>NA|TRBV29-1|NA|TRBJ2-3
TGCAGCGTTAGGGGTGCTTCAGATACGCAGTATTTT
CSVRGASDTQYF
>NA|TRBV12-3/TRBV12-4|TRBD1|TRBJ1-5
TGTGCCAGCAGGACAGGGAGCAGGCAGCCCCAGCATTTT
CASRTGSRQPQHF
>NA|TRBV7-6|NA|TRBJ2-7
TGTGCCAGCAGCTTAGGCCCTACCGGGGGAGTCTACGAGCAGTACTTC
CASSLGPTGGVYEQYF
>NA|TRBV5-6|NA|TRBJ2-3
TGTGCCAGCAGCTTGCTAGCTTTGGGGGGAGATACGCAGTATTTT
CASSLLALGGDTQYF
>NA|TRBV5-4|TRBD2|TRBJ2-1
TGTGCCAGCAGCCAGACTAGCGGGTACAATGAGCAGTTCTTC
CASSQTSGYNEQFF
>NA|TRBV13|NA|TRBJ2-3
TGTGCCAGCAGCAAAAAAGGGAGGGGGCTGACAGATACGCAGTATTTT
CASSKKGRGLTDTQYF
>NA|TRBV27|NA|TRBJ1-5
TGTGCCAGCAGTTTATCATGGGGAGGGGGTGGAGGCAATCAGCCCCAGCATTTT
CASSLSWGGGGGNQPQHF
>NA|TRBV5-1|TRBD1|TRBJ1-2
TGCGCCAGCAGCCCCAGAACAACAGGGGGCGACGGCTACACCTTC
CASSPRTTGGDGYTF
>once|TRBV5-6|NA|TRBJ2-3
TGTGCCAGCAGCGTCAGGGAACTCACTCCAGGGGGCACAGATACGCAGTATTTT
CASSVRELTPGGTDTQYF
>NA|TRBV19|TRBD2|TRBJ2-3
TGTGCCAGTAGTATGGCCCATCTAGCGGGAAACACAGATACGCAGTATTTT
CASSMAHLAGNTDTQYF
>NA|TRBV5-1|NA|TRBJ1-1
TGCGCCAGCAGGGGTACATCCACAGGGAACACTGAAGCTTTCTTT
CASRGTSTGNTEAFF
>NA|TRBV5-1|TRBD1|TRBJ2-7
TGCGCCAGCAGCTATACCGGGACAGGGGACGACGAGCAGTACTTC
CASSYTGTGDDEQYF
>NA|TRBV18|TRBD2|TRBJ2-3
TGTGCCAGCTCACCACAGGGACTAGCGGCGAGCACAGATACGCAGTATTTT
CASSPQGLAASTDTQYF
>NA|TRBV3-1/TRBV3-2|TRBD1|TRBJ1-2
TGTGCCAGTAGGGGACAGGGGGCTCATGGCTACACCTTC
CASRGQGAHGYTF
>NA|TRBV28|NA|TRBJ1-5
TGTGCCAGCAGTCTAGGACAGTTTAGCAATCAGCCCCAGCATTTT
CASSLGQFSNQPQHF
>NA|TRBV6-5|TRBD1|TRBJ1-5
TGTGCCAGCAGTACCAAGACAGGGCCCAATCAGCCCCAGCATTTT
CASSTKTGPNQPQHF
>NA|TRBV27|TRBD2|TRBJ2-3
TGTGCCAGCAGTTCCTCATCCTGGGGAGCGGGGGGGCAAGATACGCAGTATTTT
CASSSSSWGAGGQDTQYF
>NA|TRBV30|TRBD1|TRBJ1-2
TGTGCCTGGACCGTTGGACAGGGAGTAGACTACACCTTC
CAWTVGQGVDYTF
>once|TRBV12-3/TRBV12-4|NA|TRBJ1-1
TGTGCCAGCAGTTTAAACTCCGGAGGAGCTTTCTTT
CASSLNSGGAFF
>NA|TRBV25-1|TRBD1|TRBJ1-2
TGTGCCAGCAGTGAATCCGGGACAGGCTACTATGGCTACACCTTC
CASSESGTGYYGYTF
>NA|TRBV7-6|NA|TRBJ1-2
TGTGCCAGCAGCTTAGCGGGGGAGACAGTATCGATGAACTATGGCTACACCTTC
CASSLAGETVSMNYGYTF
>NA|TRBV6-5|NA|TRBJ1-5
TGTGCCAGCAGTTACTCAGCCAGTACCAATCAGCCCCAGCATTTT
CASSYSASTNQPQHF
>NA|TRBV18|TRBD1|TRBJ1-5
TGTGCCAGCTCCCCACGGACAGGGAACGATCAGCCCCAGCATTTT
CASSPRTGNDQPQHF
>NA|TRBV6-5|TRBD1|TRBJ2-7
TGTGCCAGCAGTTTGGGACAGGGAGGATGGTACGAGCAGTACTTC
CASSLGQGGWYEQYF
>NA|TRBV9|TRBD1|TRBJ2-5
TGTGCCAGCAGCTTCTGGGGACAGGTCCAAGAGACCCAGTACTTC
CASSFWGQVQETQYF
>NA|TRBV19|TRBD1|TRBJ1-5
TGTGCCAGTAGTAGCGGACAGGGGCATCAGCCCCAGCATTTT
CASSSGQGHQPQHF
>NA|TRBV5-4|NA|TRBJ2-2
TGTGCCAGCAGCTTAGGGCGGGGCTTGAACACCGGGGAGCTGTTTTTT
CASSLGRGLNTGELFF
>NA|TRBV6-5|NA|TRBJ1-2
TGTGCCAGCAGTTATGGCGGGGGGAGAAGTGGCTACACCTTC
CASSYGGGRSGYTF
>NA|TRBV5-4|TRBD2|TRBJ2-1
TGTGCCAGCAGCCTCAAGATGACTAGCGGGGGGGTGCAGTTCTTC
CASSLKMTSGGVQFF
>NA|TRBV21-1|NA|TRBJ2-7
TGTGCCAGCAGCGCTGATAGGACCCTCTCCTACGAGCAGTACTTC
CASSADRTLSYEQYF
>NA|TRBV4-2|NA|TRBJ1-2
TGTGCCAGCAGCCAAGAGGTACAGAACCCTAACTATGGCTACACCTTC
CASSQEVQNPNYGYTF
>NA|TRBV10-2|TRBD1|TRBJ1-4
TGCGCCAGCAGAATCGGGACAGGGTCAGAAAAACTGTTTTTT
CASRIGTGSEKLFF
>NA|TRBV7-8|NA|TRBJ1-5
TGTGCCAGCAGCTTCCGGGACGGGAATTATCAGCCCCAGCATTTT
CASSFRDGNYQPQHF
>NA|TRBV29-1|NA|TRBJ1-1
TGCAGCGTCCAAGAAAACACGGATTATAACACTGAAGCTTTCTTT
CSVQENTDYNTEAFF
>once|TRBV27|NA|TRBJ1-5
TGTGCCAGCAGGGGGAGAGATCAGCCCCAGCATTTT
CASRGRDQPQHF
>NA|TRBV6-1|NA|TRBJ2-7
TGTGCCAGCAGTGAGACAGATAGGACCTACGAGCAGTACTTC
CASSETDRTYEQYF
>NA|TRBV6-1|NA|TRBJ1-4
TGTGCCAGCAGTGAAGCTGGGGAAAAACTGTTTTTT
CASSEAGEKLFF
>NA|TRBV5-1|TRBD2|TRBJ2-2
TGCGCCAGCAGCTCCTCGCTAGCGGGGGGGGCCGGGGAGCTGTTTTTT
CASSSSLAGGAGELFF
>NA|TRBV3-1/TRBV3-2|NA|TRBJ1-6
TGTGCCAGCAGCCCCCAGCCCGGGGTCTCCTATAATTCACCCCTCCACTTT
CASSPQPGVSYNSPLHF
>NA|TRBV2|TRBD1|TRBJ2-5
TGTGCCAGCAGAAGGGGGCGATCGACCCAGTACTTC
CASRRGRSTQYF
>NA|TRBV13|NA|TRBJ2-7
TGTGCCAGCAGCTTAGGCAGTTACGAGCAGTACTTC
CASSLGSYEQYF
>NA|TRBV5-4|NA|TRBJ1-3
TGTGCCAGCAGCCTATCGACAGGAGGCGGAAACACCATATATTTT
CASSLSTGGGNTIYF
>NA|TRBV4-1|NA|TRBJ2-3
TGCGCCAGCAGCCAAGGAGATACGCAGTATTTT
CASSQGDTQYF
>NA|TRBV20-1|NA|TRBJ1-2
TGCAGTGCTAGTAGGGGGGGGACTAACTATGGCTACACCTTC
CSASRGGTNYGYTF
>NA|TRBV5-1|NA|TRBJ1-3
TGCGCCAGCAGCTTTTCAGGGGACTCTGGAAACACCATATATTTT
CASSFSGDSGNTIYF
>NA|TRBV29-1|TRBD1|TRBJ2-5
TGCAGCGTCGGGACAGGGGAGGCCCAGTACTTC
CSVGTGEAQYF
>NA|TRBV18|NA|TRBJ2-3
TGTGCCAGCTCACTAACGGTAGATACGCAGTATTTT
CASSLTVDTQYF
>NA|TRBV5-1|NA|TRBJ2-6
TGCGCCAGCAGCTTGGGTTTGGCCAACGTCCTGACTTTC
CASSLGLANVLTF
>NA|TRBV5-5|TRBD1|TRBJ1-6
TGTGCCAGCAGCACACCACGGACAGGGGATGCTTCACCCCTCCACTTT
CASSTPRTGDASPLHF
>NA|TRBV27|NA|TRBJ2-7
TGTGCCAGTTACCTATCAGGGCAAGCACTCCTCTTGTGGGCCTTC
CASYLSGQALLLWAF
>NA|TRBV6-5|TRBD2|TRBJ2-7
TGTGCCAGCAGTCGGACTAGCGGGGGGGTCTACGAGCAGTACTTC
CASSRTSGGVYEQYF